What follows describes a single TCR beta chain. Uncultured naive and memory CD4+ T cells supplied DNA for deep TCR-beta sequencing. Profiled with immunoSEQ multiplex PCR; TCRdb holds only in-frame clones, not every one. This sample carries about 56,000 clones, about 90% of them seen once, and the ten largest clones take about 0.4%. The data derive from a study of CD4 T cells in relation to SARS-CoV-2 and coronaviruses. Across the study: A couple of subjects were Hispanic; patients were roughly 8 males and 4 females. The restricting HLA molecule for shared crossreactive spike epitopes was mapped.

The CDR3 runs 14 residues. After removal of 6 bases from V and 4 bases from J, the junction contained 4 bases not matched to a gene. CDR1 is MDHEN and CDR2 is SYDVKM in the germline V gene. Material: naive CD4+ T cells from PBMCs. As for subset: naive CD4+ T cells isolated by negative enrichment. The receptor comes from an adult with COVID-19. The rearrangement links TRBV28 to TRBJ2-5; 11 bases line up with TRBD1. This CDR3 reads CASSTGTGGETQYF. The CDR3 coding sequence is TGTGCCAGCAGCACTGGGACAGGGGGAGAGACCCAGTACTTC. The entire variable domain, with the rest obtained from reference TRBV28 and TRBJ2-5, is as follows: DVKVTQSSRYLVKRTGEKVFLECVQDMDHENMFWYRQDPGLGLRLIYFSYDVKMKEKGDIPEGYSVSREKKERFSLILESASTNQTSMYLCASSTGTGGETQYFGPGTRLLVL.